What follows describes a single T cell receptor (beta chain). Its specificity is not known. This sample was included in a study of cytomegalovirus exposure and HLA in healthy donors. Primers included in the PCR were 60 Vbeta and 13 Jbeta primers. Assay: immunoSEQ multiplex PCR; the TCRdb copy retains only in-frame clones and omits some. The top ten clones hold 6.3% of a sample with fewer than 200,000 clones, 75% to 80% of them seen once. The study, taken as a whole, reports: In a later analysis, common viral pathogens appeared linked to several of the most significant clusters. Roughly uniform sequencing depth across donors was assumed, possibly incorrectly. Earlier analysis found most TCR beta V segments productive about 87% or about 30% of the time. The majority of CMV-associated TCR beta chains were reported as apparently HLA-restricted in a later analysis.

The sample consisted of PBMCs. This clonotype was sampled from a man in his forties in good health and CMV-seropositive.

The CDR3 nucleotides are TGTGCCATCAGGCCCGGACTAGCGGGTTCACTGGAGCAGTACTTC. Amino acid sequence: CAIRPGLAGSLEQYF. V and J are TRBV10-3 and TRBJ2-5; 11 positions match TRBD2. The CDR3 consists of 15 residues. Trimming took 6 bases from V and 11 from J; bases not matched to a gene: 14. The germline V gene encodes CDR1 ENHRY and CDR2 SYGVKD.